These T cell receptor beta chains were read from a single sample in a study of blood T cell repertoires in COVID-19. TCRdb's table, derived via immunoSEQ multiplex PCR, lists solely in-frame clones and lacks some. Among 200,000 to 250,000 clones listed, about 87% were seen once. The specimen sequenced was peripheral blood. Receptors were obtained from a woman in her 70s with active or convalescent COVID-19. Each CDR3 is given with its conserved first and last residue. A D gene is named only where the DNA matches it firmly. Rows give clone size only sometimes, using once, few, many, or a class for an expanded clone.

V gene	D gene	clone size	J gene	CDR3 protein	CDR3 DNA
TRBV6-5	TRBD1	.	TRBJ2-7	CASSYSLDRVYEQYF	TGTGCCAGCAGTTACAGTTTGGACAGGGTCTACGAGCAGTACTTC
TRBV19	.	few	TRBJ1-2	CASSLRTVYGYTF	TGTGCCAGTAGTTTGAGGACAGTGTATGGCTACACCTTC
TRBV7-2	TRBD2	.	TRBJ2-1	CASSPLIAGGRNEQFF	TGTGCCAGCAGCCCACTAATAGCGGGGGGGCGCAATGAGCAGTTCTTC
TRBV7-2	.	.	TRBJ1-6	CASSLFQGSPRINSPLHF	TGTGCCAGCAGCTTGTTCCAGGGTTCCCCTAGGATCAATTCACCCCTCCACTTT
TRBV21-1	.	.	TRBJ1-3	CASSKRQGGGNTIYF	TGTGCCAGCAGCAAGAGACAGGGGGGTGGAAACACCATATATTTT
TRBV11-2	TRBD1	once	TRBJ2-1	CASSSQTGENEQFF	TGTGCCAGCAGCTCCCAGACAGGGGAAAATGAGCAGTTCTTC
TRBV9	TRBD1	.	TRBJ2-5	CASSASGTGGETQYF	TGTGCCAGCAGCGCCTCCGGGACAGGGGGAGAGACCCAGTACTTC
TRBV3-1/TRBV3-2	.	.	TRBJ2-7	CASSQVGLRWESEQYF	TGTGCCAGCAGCCAAGTAGGTTTAAGATGGGAGTCCGAGCAGTACTTC
TRBV27	TRBD1	.	TRBJ2-7	CASRLDRAYEQYF	TGTGCCAGCAGGCTCGACAGGGCTTACGAGCAGTACTTC
TRBV5-8	TRBD1	.	TRBJ2-1	CASSSDGTGAYNEQFF	TGTGCCAGCAGCTCAGATGGGACAGGGGCCTACAATGAGCAGTTCTTC
TRBV6-2/TRBV6-3	TRBD2	.	TRBJ2-5	CASSDGTSGGETQYF	TGTGCCAGCAGTGACGGGACTAGCGGGGGCGAGACCCAGTACTTC
TRBV29-1	TRBD2	.	TRBJ2-3	CSVGSGGLAGRWDTQYF	TGCAGCGTTGGGTCAGGAGGACTAGCGGGGCGGTGGGATACGCAGTATTTT
TRBV7-2	.	.	TRBJ1-2	CASSPIGGLRGYTF	TGTGCCAGCAGCCCGATCGGCGGTTTGCGTGGCTACACCTTC
TRBV5-1	.	.	TRBJ1-5	CDREDQPQHF	TGCGACAGGGAGGACCAGCCCCAGCATTTT
TRBV7-2	TRBD2	.	TRBJ2-5	CASSPGAGGRETQYF	TGTGCCAGCAGCCCCGGAGCGGGGGGGCGTGAGACCCAGTACTTC
TRBV5-6	.	.	TRBJ1-1	CASSSGHLNTEAFF	TGTGCCAGCAGCTCGGGACACCTGAACACTGAAGCTTTCTTT
TRBV6-2/TRBV6-3	.	.	TRBJ2-2	CASSYFTGSANTGELFF	TGTGCCAGCAGTTACTTTACGGGGAGCGCGAACACCGGGGAGCTGTTTTTT
TRBV7-2	.	.	TRBJ1-1	CASSLEGQGLSEAFF	TGTGCCAGCAGCTTAGAAGGGCAGGGTTTGTCTGAAGCTTTCTTT
TRBV5-1	.	.	TRBJ1-1	CASSYDMNTEAFF	TGCGCCAGCAGCTACGACATGAACACTGAAGCTTTCTTT
TRBV5-1	TRBD1	.	TRBJ1-1	CASSRKIRGLGSTEAFF	TGCGCCAGCAGTCGAAAAATCAGGGGGCTTGGTAGTACTGAAGCTTTCTTT
TRBV6-5	.	.	TRBJ1-2	CASSAKYGVNYGYTF	TGTGCCAGCAGCGCCAAATACGGGGTTAACTATGGCTACACCTTC
TRBV7-2	TRBD2	.	TRBJ2-2	CASRGGSTGELFF	TGTGCCAGCAGGGGGGGGAGCACCGGGGAGCTGTTTTTT
TRBV29-1	.	.	TRBJ1-1	CSVVKQAEAFF	TGCAGCGTTGTGAAACAGGCTGAAGCTTTCTTT
TRBV19	TRBD1	.	TRBJ2-6	CASYGLGQGYSGANVLTF	TGTGCCAGTTACGGGCTAGGACAGGGCTACTCTGGGGCCAACGTCCTGACTTTC
TRBV4-2	.	.	TRBJ2-6	CASSQDSLANVLTF	TGTGCCAGCAGCCAAGATAGCCTGGCCAACGTCCTGACTTTC
TRBV9	.	.	TRBJ2-1	CASSVMAGLYNEQFF	TGTGCCAGCAGCGTGATGGCAGGGTTATACAATGAGCAGTTCTTC
TRBV5-4	TRBD2	.	TRBJ2-7	CASRVAGATYEQYF	TGTGCCAGCAGAGTAGCGGGAGCCACCTACGAGCAGTACTTC
TRBV27	TRBD1	.	TRBJ2-1	CASRGTGGNEQFF	TGTGCCAGCAGGGGGACAGGGGGAAATGAGCAGTTCTTC
TRBV5-6	.	.	TRBJ1-4	CASSPYGGMGEKLFF	TGTGCCAGCAGCCCGTATGGAGGGATGGGAGAAAAACTGTTTTTT
TRBV5-5	.	.	TRBJ1-6	CASSLVQINSPLHF	TGTGCCAGCAGCTTGGTTCAGATTAATTCACCCCTCCACTTT
TRBV24-1	TRBD1	.	TRBJ1-5	CATSHRGGSNQPQHF	TGTGCCACCAGCCACAGGGGAGGAAGCAATCAGCCCCAGCATTTT
TRBV6-5	TRBD1	once	TRBJ1-1	CASSYATGGEAFF	TGTGCCAGCAGTTACGCCACAGGGGGCGAAGCTTTCTTT
TRBV6-2/TRBV6-3	TRBD1	few	TRBJ2-2	CASSLTGVPGELFF	TGTGCCAGCAGTCTAACAGGGGTGCCCGGGGAGCTGTTTTTT
TRBV12-3/TRBV12-4	TRBD1	.	TRBJ1-6	CASTRTGDSPLHF	TGTGCCAGCACTCGGACAGGGGATTCACCCCTCCACTTT
TRBV7-6	.	.	TRBJ1-3	CASSFDGASGNTIYF	TGTGCCAGCAGCTTTGACGGAGCCTCTGGAAACACCATATATTTT
TRBV5-5	.	.	TRBJ1-2	CASSLALGVNYGYTF	TGTGCCAGCAGCTTGGCCTTAGGGGTTAACTATGGCTACACCTTC
TRBV6-2/TRBV6-3	TRBD1	.	TRBJ2-1	CASSHRDRFNEQFF	TGTGCCAGCAGTCACCGGGACAGATTCAATGAGCAGTTCTTC
TRBV7-9	.	.	TRBJ1-6	CASSFSGGTYNSPLHF	TGTGCCAGCAGCTTCTCGGGGGGAACCTATAATTCACCCCTCCACTTT
TRBV18	.	.	TRBJ1-2	CASSPAATNGYTF	TGTGCCAGCTCACCTGCTGCTACCAACGGCTACACCTTC
TRBV7-9	TRBD2	.	TRBJ2-4	CASSLVGGETKNIQYF	TGTGCCAGCAGCTTAGTGGGAGGGGAAACCAAAAACATTCAGTACTTC
TRBV12-3/TRBV12-4	.	.	TRBJ1-4	CASTQDSNEKLFF	TGTGCCAGCACCCAGGACAGTAATGAAAAACTGTTTTTT
TRBV19	TRBD1	.	TRBJ1-2	CASSSRTGGANYGYTF	TGTGCCAGTAGTTCTCGGACAGGGGGCGCCAACTATGGCTACACCTTC
TRBV5-1	.	.	TRBJ2-7	CASSPRGGPNYEQYF	TGCGCCAGCAGCCCCCGCGGAGGGCCAAACTACGAGCAGTACTTC
TRBV5-1	.	.	TRBJ1-2	CASSLAQGGDGYTF	TGCGCCAGCAGCTTGGCTCAGGGTGGGGATGGCTACACCTTC
TRBV6-2/TRBV6-3	.	.	TRBJ1-1	CASNPTANTEAFF	TGTGCCAGCAACCCGACAGCAAACACTGAAGCTTTCTTT
TRBV11-2	TRBD1	.	TRBJ2-7	CASSVTGTGTDEQYF	TGTGCCAGCAGCGTGACCGGGACAGGGACGGACGAGCAGTACTTC
TRBV9	.	.	TRBJ1-1	CASSRGEGLGIGAFF	TGTGCCAGCAGCCGGGGAGAGGGCCTAGGAATAGGAGCTTTCTTT
TRBV4-3	.	.	TRBJ1-1	CASSQFLGATEAFF	TGCGCCAGCAGCCAGTTTTTAGGGGCCACTGAAGCTTTCTTT